This T cell receptor (beta chain) was recorded in a study of T cell responses to AZD1222 COVID-19 vaccine. As for the study in general: Second-dose intervals of approximately 4 or approximately 12 weeks were pooled. Findings and caveats of the study: Females outnumbered males among donors, who were mostly white British; clonal diversity was possibly underestimated.

This CDR3 comprises 15 residues. Germline V CDR1 and CDR2: MGHRA, YSYEKL. Trimming removed 0 bases at V and 3 bases at J, with 12 bases between. Some clones are missing from TCRdb's copy, which holds only in-frame ones; the method was immunoSEQ multiplex PCR. This sample yields 100,000 to 120,000 clones, of which 88% are seen a single time; 1.5% to 2% belongs to the top ten. As concerns this clone: The target antigen is unknown.

This rearrangement joins TRBV4-1 to TRBJ2-7, with D perhaps given as TRBD1 or TRBD2 (6 bases each). This receptor was identified in an adult in good health. The sequencing here drew on peripheral blood, taken on day 0 of AZD1222 vaccination. In nucleotides, the CDR3 is TGCGCCAGCAGCCAAGATGCGGGACATTACTACGAGCAGTACTTC. It yields the protein CASSQDAGHYYEQYF.